The 17 T cell receptor beta chains listed next were all sequenced from one sample in a study of cytomegalovirus exposure and HLA in healthy donors (dated by TCRdb to 2016 to 2017). Libraries came from the immunoSEQ multiplex PCR assay. A mixture of 60 forward primers for TCR Vbeta segments and 13 reverse primers for TCR Jbeta segments was used in the multiplex PCR. TCRdb took this table from immuneACCESS and kept in-frame rearrangements with V and J called. Such tables lack part of the clones; where checked against another copy, unresolved V genes explain under half of the gap, and the rest is unexplained. The table for this sample lists under 200,000 clones; 55% to 65% of them were counted only once. The ten largest clonotypes hold around 2.9% of the sample. The material sequenced was PBMCs. All receptors come from a middle-aged man in good health and CMV-seronegative.

The chain uses TRBV2 and TRBJ2-7, with TRBD2 matching 7 bases. V lost 5 bases, J lost 2 bases, and 15 bases stayed unmatched. This CDR3 is built from 17 residues. CDR1 and CDR2 from the germline V gene are SNHLY and FYNNEI. The CDR3 protein is CASSLPRGEGSAYEQYF. CDR3 DNA: TGTGCCAGCAGTTTACCCCGGGGGGAGGGCTCAGCCTACGAGCAGTACTTC.

The CDR3 bases are TGTGCTAGTGGTTTTGACATACACAATGAGCAGTTCTTC. Residues: CASGFDIHNEQFF. The chain combines TRBV12-5 with TRBJ2-1; D ambiguous. The V and J ends lost 3 bases and 5 bases respectively, with 8 bases between them. The CDR3 runs to 13 residues. The germline V gene has CDR1 LGHNT and CDR2 FRNRAP.

This clone came up a few times. This chain connects TRBV5-1 to TRBJ2-3; the match to TRBD2 covers 8 bases. CDR3 length equals 17 residues. Losses at the gene ends were 0 bases for V and 8 bases for J; bases not matched to a gene: 14. Germline CDR1 and CDR2: SGHRS and YFSETQ. The CDR3 here is CASSLDGTSRYLGTQYF. Written as DNA, the CDR3 is TGCGCCAGCAGCTTGGATGGGACTAGTAGATATTTGGGTACGCAGTATTTT. Full variable domain (remainder filled in from reference TRBV5-1 and TRBJ2-3): KAGVTQTPRYLIKTRGQQVTLSCSPISGHRSVSWYQQTPGQGLQFLFEYFSETQRNKGNFPGRFSGRQFSNSRSEMNVSTLELGDSALYLCASSLDGTSRYLGTQYFGPGTRLTVL.

This chain joins TRBV7-2 and TRBJ2-3; 9 positions agree with TRBD2. With V trimmed by 1 base and J by 5 bases, 10 bases remained unmatched. Germline V gene sequence: CDR1 SGHTA, CDR2 FQGNSA. The CDR3 is made up of 17 amino acids. The CDR3 loop is CASSLGGGGARGDTQYF. CDR3 bases: TGTGCCAGCAGCTTAGGTGGCGGGGGGGCCAGGGGAGATACGCAGTATTTT. Combining the CDR3 with reference TRBV7-2 and TRBJ2-3 gives the whole variable domain GAGVSQSPSNKVTEKGKDVELRCDPISGHTALYWYRQSLGQGLEFLIYFQGNSAPDKSGLPSDRFSAERTGGSVSTLTIQRTQQEDSAVYLCASSLGGGGARGDTQYFGPGTRLTVL.

This chain connects TRBV28 to TRBJ1-2; 9 bases match TRBD1. Per the germline V gene, CDR1 is MDHEN and CDR2 is SYDVKM. The V gene end was trimmed by 3 bases and the J gene end by 5 bases; junction bases not matched to a gene: 4. The CDR3 covers 14 residues. The CDR3 reads CASSFDGQGYGYTF. The CDR3 region has the DNA TGTGCCAGCAGTTTCGATGGACAGGGGTATGGCTACACCTTC.

This clone occurred a few times. The rearrangement links TRBV21-1 to TRBJ2-5; the D call in the table, TRBD2, was not verified against the DNA. TRBV21-1 is labeled a pseudogene. The CDR3 is 13 residues long. CDR3 nucleotides: TGTGCCAGCAGCACCCGGGGGGGAGAGACCCAGTACTTC. It translates to CASSTRGGETQYF.

The chain couples TRBV7-9 to TRBJ2-1; TRBD1 matches 8 bases. There are 16 residues in the CDR3. Germline CDR1 SEHNR, CDR2 FQNEAQ (reference sequence). The ends lost 5 bases at V and 1 base at J; junction bases unmatched: 7. CDR3 region: CASSRFRGLSYNEQFF. The CDR3 coding sequence is TGTGCCAGCAGCCGTTTCAGGGGGCTATCCTACAATGAGCAGTTCTTC.

The V call is TRBV5-1, the J call TRBJ1-6; D not resolved. Between the trimmed V and J ends, which lost 4 bases and 8 bases, there was a span of 10 bases. The CDR3 sequence is 13 residues long. Germline loops: CDR1 SGHRS, CDR2 YFSETQ. Written as DNA, the CDR3 is TGCGCCAGCAGCCTCGAGGTAGATTCACCCCTCCACTTT. Its protein is CASSLEVDSPLHF.

With respect to this clone: One end of the junction does not line up with germline, which may come from a read error. The chain joins TRBV6-5 to TRBJ2-7; D perhaps matches TRBD2 (7 bases). Germline V gene lookup returns CDR1 MNHEY and CDR2 SVGAGI. The CDR3 runs to 13 residues. The CDR3 DNA reads TGTGCCAGCAGTTACAACAGGGACTACGAGCAGCACTTC. It specifies CASSYNRDYEQHF.

This sequence joins TRBV11-2 and TRBJ1-1; D is ambiguous. This CDR3 has 14 residues. Germline CDR1 is SGHAT and CDR2 is FQNNGV. With 2 bases removed from V and 6 bases from J, the gap between germline ends came to 13 bases. CDR3 in DNA: TGTGCCAGCAGCTTAACGACGGGAGTCCCTGAAGCTTTCTTT. Translated: CASSLTTGVPEAFF.

The V gene is TRBV9, the J gene TRBJ1-3; D is undetermined. V was trimmed by 4 bases and J by 4 bases, leaving 9 bases between them. The V gene's germline CDR1 is SGDLS and CDR2 YYNGEE. This CDR3 region has 13 residues. The CDR3 sequence is CASSLSGGNTIYF. In DNA form, the CDR3 reads TGTGCCAGCAGCCTCTCGGGGGGAAACACCATATATTTT.

The rearrangement uses TRBV4-2 and TRBJ2-7, with D perhaps TRBD1 (6 bases). Germline assignment: CDR1 LGHNA and CDR2 YNFKEQ. The CDR3 sequence is 13 residues long. V was clipped by 0 bases and J by 9 bases, with 12 bases between them. The CDR3 DNA follows: TGTGCCAGCAGCCAAGATAGGACAGAGCGGCAGTACTTC. It codes for CASSQDRTERQYF.

V and J are TRBV13 and TRBJ1-6; D is perhaps TRBD1 (6 bases). V lost 0 bases and J 6 bases, leaving 6 bases between the germline ends. Germline CDR1 PRHDT, CDR2 FYEKMQ (reference sequence). The CDR3 sequence is 14 residues long. The CDR3 reads CASSLGDSNSPLHF. CDR3 bases: TGTGCCAGCAGCTTAGGGGACAGTAATTCACCCCTCCACTTT.

This clone ranks as medium-sized. The J gene is TRBJ2-7, the V gene TRBV6-6, with 8 bases aligning to TRBD1. Germline CDR1 and CDR2: MNHNY and SVGAGI (reference sequence). The junction had 7 bases not matched to a gene; V was cut back by 5 bases and J by 7 bases. CDR3 length: 13 amino acids. CDR3 residues: CASSTTGAGEQYF. The CDR3 DNA follows: TGTGCCAGCAGTACGACAGGGGCAGGGGAGCAGTACTTC.

In its sample, this clone was seen a few times. The chain uses TRBV4-2 and TRBJ2-7; TRBD2 might be the D (5 bases). The CDR3 extends over 14 amino acids. Germline V lookup: CDR1 LGHNA, CDR2 YNFKEQ. V lost 3 bases and J 3 bases, leaving 12 bases between the germline ends. The chain's CDR3 is CASSQTKRNYEQYF. CDR3 nucleotides: TGTGCCAGCAGCCAGACAAAGCGGAACTACGAGCAGTACTTC.

This rearrangement joins TRBV5-6 to TRBJ1-1; D gene unclear. V lost 1 base and J 1 base, leaving 5 bases between the germline ends. The germline CDR1 and CDR2 sequences are SGHDT and YYEEEE. The CDR3 runs to 13 residues. The CDR3 nucleotides read TGTGCCAGCAGCTTGACTCAGAACACTGAAGCTTTCTTT. It encodes CASSLTQNTEAFF.

This clone came up a few times. The chain has TRBV4-1 and TRBJ1-5; 11 bases are shared with TRBD1. This CDR3 comprises 16 residues. In germline, CDR1 is MGHRA, CDR2 YSYEKL. V lost 2 bases, J lost 5 bases, and 5 bases stayed unmatched. The CDR3 reads CASSQTGQGAHQPQHF. CDR3 bases: TGCGCCAGCAGCCAAACCGGACAGGGGGCTCATCAGCCCCAGCATTTT.